Below, 10 T cell receptor beta chains from the same sample are listed, as sequenced in a study of T cell responses to AZD1222 COVID-19 vaccine. Profiled with immunoSEQ multiplex PCR; TCRdb holds only in-frame clones, not every one. The data contain more than 90,000 clones, 88% of them singletons. The sequenced sample was peripheral blood, obtained 28 days after the second AZD1222 dose. These receptors all come from an adult who received the AZD1222 COVID-19 vaccine.

This rearrangement joins TRBV7-3 to TRBJ2-3; D unresolved. Trimming stripped 2 bases from V and 2 bases from J, with 11 bases between. The germline gives CDR1 SGHTA, CDR2 FQGTGA. The CDR3 contains 15 residues. CDR3 protein: CASSLDPSHTDTQYF. CDR3 bases: TGTGCCAGCAGCTTAGACCCCTCACACACAGATACGCAGTATTTT.

The rearrangement joins TRBV2 to TRBJ1-3; 7 bases align to TRBD1. Per germline, CDR1 SNHLY and CDR2 FYNNEI. The CDR3 loop spans 13 amino acids. The junction had 2 bases not matched to a gene; V was cut back by 7 bases and J by 2 bases. CDR3 in amino acids: CASTQGTGNTIYF. CDR3 DNA sequence: TGTGCCAGCACACAGGGGACTGGAAACACCATATATTTT.

The V and J genes are TRBV7-6 and TRBJ1-1; a weak D match, TRBD1 (6 bases). CDR3 size: 13 residues. Trimming pared 5 bases from V and 1 base from J, leaving 8 bases between. CDR1 and CDR2 from the germline V gene are SGHVS and FNYEAQ. CDR3 coding DNA: TGTGCCAGCAGCGAGGACAGGAACACTGAAGCTTTCTTT. This translates into CASSEDRNTEAFF.

This chain joins TRBV6-2 or TRBV6-3 and TRBJ1-1; maybe TRBD1 (5 bases). Germline V gene data show CDR1 as MNHEY and CDR2 as SVGEGT. The CDR3 covers 16 residues. V was trimmed by 5 bases and J by 1 base, leaving 17 bases between them. CDR3: CASSTGPGPENTEAFF. The CDR3 DNA is TGTGCCAGCAGTACCGGGCCGGGACCGGAGAACACTGAAGCTTTCTTT.

The rearrangement joins TRBV7-2 to TRBJ1-4; D gene unclear. In germline, CDR1 is SGHTA, CDR2 FQGNSA. V was clipped by 1 base and J by 4 bases, with 13 bases between them. This CDR3 comprises 16 residues. The CDR3 reads CASSLGGYENNEKLFF. CDR3 bases: TGTGCCAGCAGCTTAGGGGGATACGAAAATAATGAAAAACTGTTTTTT.

The chain uses TRBV9 and TRBJ1-6; tentatively, D is TRBD1 (5 bases). The CDR3 runs 15 residues. Germline V gene data show CDR1 as SGDLS and CDR2 as YYNGEE. Trimming took off 5 bases at V and 10 bases at J, with 19 bases between the two ends. The CDR3 reads CASRETGANSSPLHF. The CDR3 coding sequence is TGTGCCAGCAGAGAGACCGGGGCGAATTCGTCACCCCTCCACTTT.

The CDR3 DNA follows: TGTGCCTGGAGTGGAGACTTTGGGGGGGGCTACACCTTC. Encoded protein: CAWSGDFGGGYTF. The chain combines TRBV30 with TRBJ1-2; a possible D gene is TRBD1 (5 bases). The CDR3 sequence is 13 residues long. Germline V gene sequence: CDR1 GTSNPN, CDR2 SVGIG (reference sequence). Trimming removed 1 base from V and 8 bases from J, with 14 bases in between.

This clone was found once. The chain carries TRBV7-2 and TRBJ2-1, with 8 positions matching TRBD1. CDR3 length equals 19 residues. The V segment lost 5 bases and the J segment 0 bases; nucleotides outside the gene matches: 15. CDR1 SGHTA and CDR2 FQGNSA come from the germline V gene. CDR3 protein: CASSPRTGPAFSSYNEQFF. CDR3 nucleotides: TGTGCCAGCAGCCCCAGGACAGGGCCGGCCTTTAGCTCCTACAATGAGCAGTTCTTC.

The rearrangement uses TRBV29-1 and TRBJ1-2; the D is unclear. Per germline, CDR1 SQVTM and CDR2 ANQGSEA. Trimming removed 6 bases from V and 7 bases from J, with 18 bases in between. The CDR3 spans 13 residues. CDR3 sequence reads: CSVQPGGRGGYTF. The CDR3 DNA is TGCAGCGTACAACCTGGAGGGCGAGGTGGCTACACCTTC.

This clone was picked up one time. The V gene is TRBV7-9, the J gene TRBJ2-1; possible D gene TRBD2, 5 bases. The CDR3 totals 15 residues. CDR1 and CDR2 from the germline V gene are SEHNR and FQNEAQ (reference sequence). V was trimmed by 6 bases and J by 3 bases, leaving 15 bases between them. CDR3: CASSSPAGGYNEQFF. The CDR3 nucleotides are TGTGCCAGCAGTTCCCCCGCAGGAGGCTACAATGAGCAGTTCTTC.